A selection of T cell receptor beta chains follows, all from one sample in a study of cytomegalovirus exposure and HLA in healthy donors. Here immunoSEQ multiplex PCR was the method, and the copy in TCRdb shows in-frame clones only, minus some. The sample carries 150,000 or so clones, 65% to 85% recorded once. The sample consisted of PBMCs. The receptors shown here come from a male donor in good health and CMV-seropositive. The CDR3 runs from the conserved cysteine through the conserved F or W. A D gene is named only where the DNA matches it firmly. The size field is filled for only some rows; it gives once, few, many or a size class.

abundance	len	j_gene	d_gene	v_gene	CDR3aa	CDR3nt
-	15	TRBJ2-2	-	TRBV5-8	CASSPARILTGELFF	TGTGCCAGCAGCCCAGCTAGAATCCTCACCGGGGAGCTGTTTTTT
-	13	TRBJ1-1	TRBD1	TRBV29-1	CSVAGGKNTEAFF	TGCAGCGTTGCAGGGGGAAAAAACACTGAAGCTTTCTTT
few	16	TRBJ2-1	-	TRBV14	CASSQVGDSTYNEQFF	TGTGCCAGCAGCCAAGTAGGGGACTCTACGTACAATGAGCAGTTCTTC
-	16	TRBJ2-7	TRBD2	TRBV27	CASIRASGSTVHEQYF	TGTGCCAGCATCCGGGCTAGCGGATCGACCGTCCACGAGCAGTACTTC
-	16	TRBJ2-5	TRBD2	TRBV14	CASSQELGRAGETQYF	TGTGCCAGCAGCCAAGAGCTCGGGAGGGCCGGGGAGACCCAGTACTTC
-	15	TRBJ2-2	-	TRBV4-2	CASSQESRGTGELFF	TGTGCCAGCAGCCAAGAGTCTAGAGGGACCGGGGAGCTGTTTTTT
-	13	TRBJ1-1	-	TRBV27	CASSLSPGTEAFF	TGTGCCAGCAGTTTATCCCCAGGGACTGAAGCTTTCTTT
-	16	TRBJ1-2	TRBD1	TRBV19	CASSTSRGSINYGYTF	TGTGCCAGTAGTACCTCCAGGGGGTCTATTAACTATGGCTACACCTTC
-	13	TRBJ1-1	TRBD1	TRBV6-5	CATRDRVFTEAFF	TGTGCCACCAGGGACAGGGTTTTTACTGAAGCTTTCTTT
-	15	TRBJ2-6	TRBD1	TRBV4-3	CASSPGQGEASVLTF	TGCGCCAGCAGCCCAGGACAGGGTGAGGCCAGCGTCCTGACTTTC
-	14	TRBJ2-3	-	TRBV5-1	CASSLETGWDTQYF	TGCGCCAGCAGCTTGGAGACGGGGTGGGATACGCAGTATTTT
-	13	TRBJ1-1	-	TRBV30	CAWGGAEDTEAFF	TGTGCCTGGGGGGGCGCCGAGGACACTGAAGCTTTCTTT
-	15	TRBJ1-2	TRBD1	TRBV5-4	CASSLGQGALYGYTF	TGTGCCAGCAGCCTTGGACAGGGGGCTCTGTATGGCTACACCTTC
-	18	TRBJ2-2	-	TRBV11-3	CASSLVAPRGRNTGELFF	TGTGCCAGCAGCCTCGTTGCGCCACGAGGGCGGAACACCGGGGAGCTGTTTTTT
-	15	TRBJ2-5	TRBD2	TRBV7-2	CASSLSAGGGETQYF	TGTGCCAGCAGCTTATCGGCGGGAGGTGGAGAGACCCAGTACTTC
-	13	TRBJ1-3	-	TRBV28	CASTLGVGDTIYF	TGTGCCAGCACCTTAGGGGTCGGAGACACCATATATTTT
-	15	TRBJ1-5	-	TRBV10-2	CASSEMEGYNQPQHF	TGCGCCAGCAGTGAGATGGAGGGCTACAATCAGCCCCAGCATTTT
few	14	TRBJ2-4	-	TRBV30	CAQGGGIGSNIQYF	TGTGCCCAAGGAGGGGGCATAGGAAGTAACATTCAGTACTTC